The 10 T cell receptor beta chains in this list originate from one sample, sequenced in a study of human CD8 memory T cell subsets. UMI-labeled 5' RACE was used to make TCR beta libraries. Reprocessing the 5' RACE reads, TCRdb reports a single entry for every CDR3 protein and omits DNA. The sample table includes a few thousand distinct CDR3 sequences. Sequencing was carried out using CD8+ effector memory T cells (TEM) sorted from PBMCs. As to subset: effector memory CD8 T cells, CCR7- CD45RO+ CD95+. These receptors came from a human donor in good health.

This chain joins TRBV6-2 or TRBV6-3 and TRBJ2-1. The CDR3 extends over 11 amino acids. Germline CDR1 reads MNHEY; CDR2 reads SVGEGT. The CDR3 sequence is CASSYFDEQFF.

The chain uses TRBV5-1 and TRBJ2-3; TCRdb names TRBD1, which stays unverified in the absence of DNA. The CDR3 loop spans 16 amino acids. Per the germline V gene, CDR1 is SGHRS and CDR2 is YFSETQ. The CDR3 region is CASSSATGSGSDTQYF.

The rearrangement uses TRBV24-1 and TRBJ2-3; without DNA, the TCRdb call of TRBD2 cannot be checked. Per germline, CDR1 KGHDR and CDR2 SFDVKD. There are 13 residues in the CDR3. CDR3 sequence reads: CATGGLSTDTQYF.

The chain carries TRBV5-6 and TRBJ2-1; TCRdb lists TRBD2, though no DNA is available to test this call. This CDR3 comprises 16 residues. CDR1 and CDR2 (germline): SGHDT, YYEEEE. CDR3 sequence reads: CASSLGTSGRFNEQFF.

This clonotype is classed as medium-sized by frequency. This chain joins TRBV6-5 and TRBJ2-3; absent DNA, TCRdb's TRBD1 call cannot be checked. Germline V gives CDR1 MNHEY, CDR2 SVGAGI. The CDR3 sequence is 14 residues long. The CDR3 loop is CASRPGQGPDTQYF.

According to its frequency, this clonotype is medium-sized. The chain is built from TRBV5-5 and TRBJ2-1; the TRBD1 assignment by TCRdb is unverifiable without DNA. Germline V gene lookup returns CDR1 SGHKS and CDR2 YYEKEE (reference sequence). The CDR3 covers 15 residues. Here the CDR3 reads CASSLVAGGQTEQFF. Filled out from reference TRBV5-5 and TRBJ2-1, the complete variable domain reads DAGVTQSPTHLIKTRGQQVTLRCSPISGHKSVSWYQQVLGQGPQFIFQYYEKEERGRGNFPDRFSARQFPNYSSELNVNALLLGDSALYLCASSLVAGGQTEQFFGPGTRLTVL.

The V call is TRBV20-1, the J call TRBJ2-7; the D call of TRBD2 rests on TCRdb alone, since no DNA is present to check it. This CDR3 region has 12 residues. In germline, CDR1 is DFQATT, CDR2 SNEGSKA (reference sequence). The CDR3: CSARAGTYEQYF.

The rearrangement joins TRBV27 to TRBJ2-3; TCRdb outputs TRBD1, but without DNA this stays unchecked. The germline CDR1 and CDR2 sequences are MNHEY and SMNVEV (reference sequence). The CDR3 has 14 amino acids. This CDR3 is CASSSQTGIDTQYF.

This CDR3 is CASSQIILFDYEQYF. The chain has TRBV23-1 and TRBJ2-7. TRBV23-1 is noted as an ORF with a role that remains uncertain. The CDR3 contains 15 residues.

J is TRBJ2-1 and V is TRBV3-1; the D call from TCRdb, TRBD1, cannot be confirmed without DNA. The CDR3 length is 16 residues. Germline-derived CDR1 and CDR2 are LGHDT and YNNKEL (reference sequence). The CDR3 loop reads CASSPERLTGGDEQFF.